The 27 T cell receptor beta chains listed next were all sequenced from one sample in a study of T cell repertoires in cytomegalovirus infection. Using its own MiXCR run on the reads, TCRdb lists one record per CDR3 protein. Among some 440,000 distinct CDR3 sequences listed, about 33% were seen once. The sequenced sample was PBMCs. The origin of the receptors is a human donor in good health (CMV status not recorded). Some clones in this sample may be carry-over from other donors' samples.

This clonotype was seen only a few times. V and J are TRBV20-1 and TRBJ2-1; 12 bases agree with TRBD2. Germline loops: CDR1 DFQATT, CDR2 SNEGSKA (reference sequence). There are 16 residues in the CDR3. The trim removed 0 bases at V and 2 bases at J, leaving 2 bases unmatched. The CDR3 here is CSARDASGGAYNEQFF. The CDR3 DNA follows: TGCAGTGCTAGAGATGCTAGCGGGGGGGCCTACAATGAGCAGTTCTTC.

Concerning this clonotype: It may be a read error: a sequence one base away is much more abundant. The chain joins TRBV7-6 to TRBJ1-3; 8 nucleotides agree with TRBD1. The CDR3 covers 19 residues. The V gene's germline CDR1 is SGHVS and CDR2 FNYEAQ. The chain's CDR3 is CARSLEGRGRLVSGNTIYF. The CDR3 nucleotides are TGTGCCAGGAGCTTAGAAGGCAGGGGGCGGCTGGTATCTGGAAACACCATATATTTT. The full variable domain, completed using reference TRBV7-6 and TRBJ1-3, is GAGVSQSPRYKVTKRGQDVALRCDPISGHVSLYWYRQALGQGPEFLTYFNYEAQQDKSGLPNDRFSAERPEGSISTLTIQRTEQRDSAMYRCARSLEGRGRLVSGNTIYFGEGSWLTVV.

The rearrangement joins TRBV19 to TRBJ2-1; D is possibly TRBD2 (6 bases). The CDR3 spans 15 residues. The V and J ends lost 1 base and 6 bases respectively, with 13 bases between them. Germline V CDR1 and CDR2: LNHDA, SQIVND (reference sequence). The DNA of the CDR3 is TGTGCCAGTAGTATAGTGGTAGGAGGGATCAATGAGCAGTTCTTC. Its translation is CASSIVVGGINEQFF.

V is TRBV6-5 and J is TRBJ1-4; 7 bases are shared with TRBD1. Trimming at V came to 5 bases and at J to 5 bases, leaving 8 bases not matched to a gene. The CDR3 totals 15 residues. CDR1 MNHEY and CDR2 SVGAGI come from the germline V gene. The CDR3 here is CASSTRRGPNEKLFF. In DNA form, the CDR3 reads TGTGCCAGCAGTACTCGAAGGGGGCCGAATGAAAAACTGTTTTTT.

In its sample, this clonotype was seen a few times. This chain links TRBV6-2 or TRBV6-3 with TRBJ1-1; no firm D call. V lost 0 bases and J 0 bases, leaving 11 bases between the germline ends. This CDR3 comprises 16 residues. Germline CDR1 is MNHEY and CDR2 is SVGEGT. CDR3 in amino acids: CASSYSLADVNTEAFF. Written as DNA, the CDR3 is TGTGCCAGCAGTTACTCCCTCGCGGACGTGAACACTGAAGCTTTCTTT.

This clonotype has a handful of counts. V and J are TRBV4-3 and TRBJ1-3; D gene ambiguous. The CDR3 has 15 amino acids. V lost 0 bases and J lost 1, with 7 bases in between. In germline, CDR1 is LGHNA, CDR2 YSLEER. The CDR3 sequence is CASSQDWKSGNTIYF. In nucleotides, the CDR3 is TGCGCCAGCAGCCAAGATTGGAAATCTGGAAACACCATATATTTT.

The V and J genes are TRBV6-5 and TRBJ2-1; maybe TRBD1 (6 bases). Trimming took 5 bases from V and 5 from J, leaving 13 bases between them. Germline-derived CDR1 and CDR2 are MNHEY and SVGAGI. The CDR3 consists of 14 residues. CDR3 loop: CASSPRQVNNEQFF. In DNA form, the CDR3 reads TGTGCCAGCAGTCCAAGACAGGTCAACAATGAGCAGTTCTTC.

V is TRBV5-1 and J is TRBJ1-6, with D possibly TRBD1 on 5 matching bases. CDR1 SGHRS and CDR2 YFSETQ come from the germline V gene. This CDR3 has 14 amino acids. V was shortened by 2 bases and J by 10 bases, with 13 bases between the two germline ends. The CDR3 nucleotides are TGCGCCAGCAGCTTCTCAGGGAGGCGGTCACCCCTCCACTTT. As protein: CASSFSGRRSPLHF.

This clonotype has ten or more counts. The rearrangement uses TRBV7-3 and TRBJ1-2; unclear D gene. The CDR3 has 13 amino acids. Deletions cut 6 bases from V and 6 bases from J, with 14 bases between. CDR1 is SGHTA, CDR2 FQGTGA, per germline. The CDR3 coding sequence is TGTGCCAGCAGTCATCCGGCGGGTAATGGCTACACCTTC. Translating gives CASSHPAGNGYTF.

The chain links TRBV3-1 to TRBJ2-3; no firm D call. V was pared by 4 bases and J by 6 bases, with 8 bases between. CDR3 size: 12 residues. CDR1 is LGHDT and CDR2 is YNNKEL in the germline V gene (reference sequence). In DNA, the CDR3 is TGTGCCAGCAGCCGGGCACGGGATACGCAGTATTTT. Encoded protein: CASSRARDTQYF.

This clonotype occurred a few times. CDR3 region: CASSHRSRGGNTEAFF. The CDR3, as DNA: TGTGCCAGCAGCCACCGATCCCGTGGGGGGAACACTGAAGCTTTCTTT. The chain has TRBV7-2 and TRBJ1-1; weak D call: TRBD1 (5 bases). Germline values: CDR1 SGHTA, CDR2 FQGNSA. Trimming stripped 5 bases from V and 1 base from J, with 17 bases between. This CDR3 is built from 16 residues.

This clonotype has more than one count but fewer than ten. The chain employs TRBV6-1 and TRBJ2-3, with 13 bases matching TRBD2. The V segment lost 5 bases and the J segment 3 bases; nucleotides outside the gene matches: 8. The CDR3 length is 17 residues. Germline V gene sequence: CDR1 MNHNS, CDR2 SASEGT. CDR3 in amino acids: CASSLFGLAGVTDTQYF. The DNA of the CDR3 is TGTGCCAGCAGTCTATTCGGACTAGCGGGGGTGACAGATACGCAGTATTTT.

With regard to this clonotype: The junction departs from germline at one end; a sequencing error may be responsible. The gene calls are TRBV19 and TRBJ2-7, with TRBD1 as a possible D gene (6 bases). The CDR3 runs to 13 residues. The germline V gene has CDR1 LNHDA and CDR2 SQIVND (reference sequence). DNA of the CDR3: TGTGCCATTAGTCAACAGGGTCAGGGAGAGCAGTACTTC. Amino acids: CAISQQGQGEQYF.

This clonotype was seen at least ten times. The J gene is TRBJ2-2, the V gene TRBV7-8; D is perhaps TRBD1 (5 bases). Trimming took 6 bases from V and 1 from J, leaving 9 bases between them. This CDR3 region has 14 residues. Germline V gene data show CDR1 as SGHVS and CDR2 as FQNEAQ. In nucleotides, the CDR3 is TGTGCCAGCAGTTCTCAGGGGAACACCGGGGAGCTGTTTTTT. Its protein is CASSSQGNTGELFF.

In this sample, this clonotype turned up once. The gene calls are TRBV19 and TRBJ2-7; TRBD2 matches 8 bases. The CDR3 runs to 14 residues. V gave up 3 bases and J gave up 3 bases; unmatched junction bases: 4. Germline V gene lookup returns CDR1 LNHDA and CDR2 SQIVND (reference sequence). DNA of the CDR3: TGTGCCAGTAGTATGGAAGCGGGGGACTACGAGCAGTACTTC. Translating gives CASSMEAGDYEQYF.

A note on this clonotype: The conserved closing phenylalanine or tryptophan is absent in this CDR3, likely reflecting a read error. For the CDR3, the DNA is TGTGCCAGCAGAGAGAAGGACATTCCGGACTATGGCTACACCTGC. Translation gives CASREKDIPDYGYTC. The rearrangement joins TRBV6-6 to TRBJ1-2; TRBD1 might be the D (5 bases). CDR1 is MNHNY, CDR2 SVGAGI, per germline (reference sequence). CDR3 length: 15 amino acids. The V end lost 6 bases, the J end lost 3 bases, and 17 bases lay between the germline ends.

This clonotype came up many times. This rearrangement joins TRBV6-6 to TRBJ2-6, with 9 bases identical to TRBD1. Losses at the gene ends were 10 bases for V and 1 base for J; bases not matched to a gene: 11. Germline CDR1 and CDR2: MNHNY and SVGAGI (reference sequence). This CDR3 comprises 17 residues. CDR3 DNA: TGTGCCACCCAACGGGACAGGGATTTATCTGGGGCCAACGTCCTGACTTTC. Protein: CATQRDRDLSGANVLTF.

Only a few counts were recorded for this clonotype. This sequence joins TRBV27 and TRBJ1-2; D gene unclear. Germline CDR1 and CDR2: MNHEY and SMNVEV (reference sequence). Trimming shortened V by 3 bases and J by 2 bases, and 7 bases separated the two germline ends. This CDR3 region has 13 residues. DNA of the CDR3: TGTGCCAGCAGTTTTGGGAACAACTATGGCTACACCTTC. It yields the protein CASSFGNNYGYTF.

The CDR3 nucleotides are TGTGCCAGCAGTTTATTTCCGGCTAGCAATCAGCCCCAGCATTTT. Amino acids: CASSLFPASNQPQHF. The chain couples TRBV27 to TRBJ1-5; no definite D call. The V gene lost 1 base and the J gene lost 0 bases, with 7 bases spanning the gap. CDR1 is MNHEY, CDR2 SMNVEV, per germline (reference sequence). The CDR3 is made up of 15 amino acids.

J is TRBJ1-5 and V is TRBV12-3 or TRBV12-4; D is undetermined. The CDR3 consists of 15 residues. With 4 bases removed from V and 4 bases from J, the gap between germline ends came to 14 bases. The DNA for the CDR3 is TGTGCCAGCAGTTCTCTGATCGGGGAGAATCAGCCCCAGCATTTT. Translating gives CASSSLIGENQPQHF.

V usage is TRBV4-3 and J usage is TRBJ1-1; TRBD1 is a possible D gene (5 bases). The germline gives CDR1 LGHNA, CDR2 YSLEER. V lost 0 bases and J 8 bases, leaving 10 bases between the germline ends. The CDR3 has 13 amino acids. This CDR3 is CASSQDDSAEAFF. DNA for the CDR3: TGCGCCAGCAGCCAAGACGACAGTGCCGAAGCTTTCTTT.

This clonotype was seen a few times. This sequence joins TRBV5-1 and TRBJ2-2; perhaps TRBD1 as D (5 bases). V lost 5 bases to trimming and J lost 1 base, with 12 bases between them. The germline V gene has CDR1 SGHRS and CDR2 YFSETQ. The length of the CDR3 is 15 residues. CDR3 residues: CASSSGKVNTGELFF. The CDR3 DNA reads as TGCGCCAGCAGTTCAGGGAAGGTGAACACCGGGGAGCTGTTTTTT.

The chain carries TRBV6-5 and TRBJ1-2, with D unresolved. CDR1 is MNHEY, CDR2 SVGAGI, per germline. The V end was cut by 8 bases, the J end by 8 bases, with 18 bases between. The CDR3 extends over 13 amino acids. This CDR3 reads CASLSPGGRGYTF. In DNA form, the CDR3 reads TGTGCCAGCCTCAGCCCGGGAGGTCGGGGCTACACCTTC.

Of note for this clonotype: With a much larger clone just one base away, this may be a read error. J is TRBJ2-1 and V is TRBV7-2; no firm D call. This CDR3 is 12 amino acids long. The V gene's germline CDR1 is SGHTA and CDR2 FQGNSA. The V end lost 5 bases, the J end lost 9 bases, and 11 bases lay between the germline ends. The CDR3: CASSVVRIEQFF. The CDR3 DNA sequence: TGTGCCAGCAGCGTTGTCAGGATTGAGCAGTTCTTC.

There are a few counts of this clonotype. The chain links TRBV5-5 to TRBJ2-7; no reliable D call. The CDR3 is made up of 17 amino acids. Germline assignment: CDR1 SGHKS and CDR2 YYEKEE (reference sequence). Trimming shortened V by 4 bases and J by 2 bases, and 22 bases separated the two germline ends. The CDR3 sequence is CASSLARWEFGTYEQYF. The DNA for the CDR3 is TGTGCCAGCAGCCTCGCACGCTGGGAATTCGGCACCTACGAGCAGTACTTC.

This clonotype has a single count. As the CDR3 is not closed by the conserved phenylalanine or tryptophan, this likely results from a read error. The chain employs TRBV5-6 and TRBJ2-2; TRBD2 might be the D (6 bases). The CDR3 contains 15 residues. Deletions cut 1 base from V and 3 bases from J, with 10 bases between. Germline V gene sequence: CDR1 SGHDT, CDR2 YYEEEE. CDR3 in amino acids: CASSLPGLHTGELFL. CDR3 bases: TGTGCCAGCAGCTTGCCGGGACTGCACACCGGGGAGCTGTTTTTG.

This clonotype was detected a few times. The V gene is TRBV7-9, the J gene TRBJ1-4; TRBD1 might be the D (6 bases). Looked up from germline, CDR1 is SEHNR and CDR2 is FQNEAQ (reference sequence). Trimming removed 2 bases at V and 8 bases at J, with 15 bases between. CDR3 length: 15 amino acids. DNA of the CDR3: TGTGCCAGCAGCTTAATCGGGCAGGGGCCCGAAAAACTGTTTTTT. Encoded protein: CASSLIGQGPEKLFF.